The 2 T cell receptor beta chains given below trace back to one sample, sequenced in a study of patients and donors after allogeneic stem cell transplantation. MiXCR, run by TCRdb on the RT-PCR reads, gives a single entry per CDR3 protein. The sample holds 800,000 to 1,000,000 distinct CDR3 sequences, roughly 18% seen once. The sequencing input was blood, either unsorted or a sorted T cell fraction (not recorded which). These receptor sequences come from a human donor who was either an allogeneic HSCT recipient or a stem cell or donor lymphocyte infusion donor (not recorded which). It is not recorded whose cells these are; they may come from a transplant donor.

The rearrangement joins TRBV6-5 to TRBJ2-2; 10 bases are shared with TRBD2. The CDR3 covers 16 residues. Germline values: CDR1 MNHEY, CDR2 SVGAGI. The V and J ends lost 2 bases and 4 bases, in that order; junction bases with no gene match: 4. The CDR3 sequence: CASSYTSGTPTGELFF. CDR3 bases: TGTGCCAGCAGTTACACTAGCGGGACCCCCACCGGGGAGCTGTTTTTT.

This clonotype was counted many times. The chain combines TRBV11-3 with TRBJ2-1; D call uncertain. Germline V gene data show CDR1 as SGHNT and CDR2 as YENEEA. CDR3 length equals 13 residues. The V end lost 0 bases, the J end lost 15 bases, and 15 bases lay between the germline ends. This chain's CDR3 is CASSLDLLGYPFF. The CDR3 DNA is TGTGCCAGCAGCTTAGACCTACTGGGCTACCCGTTCTTC.